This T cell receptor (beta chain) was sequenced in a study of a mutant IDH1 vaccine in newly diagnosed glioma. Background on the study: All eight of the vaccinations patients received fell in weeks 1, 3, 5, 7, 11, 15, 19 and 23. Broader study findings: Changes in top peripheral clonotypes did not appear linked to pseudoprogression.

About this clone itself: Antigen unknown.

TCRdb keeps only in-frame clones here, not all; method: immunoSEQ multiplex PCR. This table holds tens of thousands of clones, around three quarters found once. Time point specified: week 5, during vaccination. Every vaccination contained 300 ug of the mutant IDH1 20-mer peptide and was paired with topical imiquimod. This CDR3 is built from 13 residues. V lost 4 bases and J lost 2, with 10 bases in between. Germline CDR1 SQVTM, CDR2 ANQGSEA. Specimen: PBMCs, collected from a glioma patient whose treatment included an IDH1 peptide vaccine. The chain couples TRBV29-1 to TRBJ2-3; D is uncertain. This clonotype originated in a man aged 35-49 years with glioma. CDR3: CSVGIVATDTQYF. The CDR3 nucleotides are TGCAGCGTTGGTATAGTTGCCACAGATACGCAGTATTTT.